The clone carrying this T cell receptor (beta chain) rates as medium-sized. The antigen remains unidentified. The data were taken from a study of HIV-infected children after antiretroviral therapy interruption. Background on the study: For the interruption arm, samples span week 0 through about 3 years after study end. Weeks 0, 48 and 150 were sampled under continuous treatment.

Treatment of the sample: PENTA 11 planned treatment interruption arm or continuous ART arm. The TCR library was built from RNA with a 3' RACE protocol and unique molecular identifiers. Using its own MiXCR run on the 3' RACE reads, TCRdb lists one record per CDR3 protein. The sample consists of fewer than 45,000 distinct CDR3 sequences, less than 8.5% of them appearing once. Study outcomes and limitations: Naive CD4+ CDR3 sharing between time points fell after interruption began.

Germline-derived CDR1 and CDR2 are MNHNY and SVGAGI (reference sequence). CDR3 length equals 15 residues. Between the trimmed V and J ends, which lost 6 bases and 2 bases, there was a span of 16 bases. The sample here was CD45RA+ CD4+ T cells from PBMCs, pooled from several time points, taken from a donor given antiretroviral therapy, either interrupted or continuous. Noted subset: naive CD4+ CD45RA+ CD45RO- T cells. The clonotype was recovered from a pool of human donors with HIV. This chain connects TRBV6-6 to TRBJ1-1, with D uncertain. The CDR3 nucleotides read TGTGCCAGCAGGAGGTCCGGGGATTCTAACACTGAAGCTTTCTTT. Protein product: CASRRSGDSNTEAFF.